What follows are 25 T cell receptor beta chains derived from one specimen sequenced in a study of T cell repertoires in cytomegalovirus infection. These receptors' targets are unknown. TCRdb reprocessed the reads with MiXCR, giving one entry per CDR3 protein. The data contain about 110,000 distinct CDR3 sequences, around 28% of them singletons. This specimen was CD8+ T cells from cultured PBMCs, taken from culture after CMV antigen stimulation. Receptor source: a human donor in good health (CMV status not recorded). Some clones in this sample may be carry-over from other donors' samples.

This clonotype was recorded at least ten times. This rearrangement joins TRBV7-8 to TRBJ1-1; 9 nucleotides match TRBD1. Per germline, CDR1 SGHVS and CDR2 FQNEAQ. There are 13 residues in the CDR3. The junction had 3 bases not matched to a gene; V was cut back by 10 bases and J by 0 bases. The CDR3 is CATGQGMNTEAFF. The CDR3 nucleotides read TGTGCCACCGGACAGGGGATGAACACTGAAGCTTTCTTT.

This clonotype was counted only a few times. The rearrangement links TRBV6-1 to TRBJ1-5; D not resolved. Between the trimmed V and J ends, which lost 2 bases and 11 bases, there was a span of 16 bases. Germline CDR1 MNHNS, CDR2 SASEGT. The CDR3 length is 14 residues. CDR3 sequence reads: CASSEWVGESAQHF. The CDR3 DNA reads TGTGCCAGCAGTGAATGGGTCGGGGAATCAGCCCAGCATTTT.

V gene TRBV6-1 combines with J gene TRBJ2-4; 10 positions agree with TRBD1. Per the germline V gene, CDR1 is MNHNS and CDR2 is SASEGT. V shed 6 bases, J shed 0 bases, and the junction held 11 bases outside the gene matches. The CDR3 totals 18 residues. CDR3 DNA sequence: TGTGCCAGCAGCCCCCGGGACAGGGGCTCCCTAGCCAAAAACATTCAGTACTTC. This translates into CASSPRDRGSLAKNIQYF.

V usage is TRBV6-1 and J usage is TRBJ1-1; the match to TRBD1 covers 9 bases. With V trimmed by 0 bases and J by 7 bases, 3 bases remained unmatched. This CDR3 contains 14 residues. Germline assignment: CDR1 MNHNS and CDR2 SASEGT. Written as DNA, the CDR3 is TGTGCCAGCAGTGAAGCGGGGGGACAGGGTGAAGCTTTCTTT. Translating it yields CASSEAGGQGEAFF.

The gene calls are TRBV7-9 and TRBJ2-7; a weak D match, TRBD1 (5 bases). The germline V gene encodes CDR1 SEHNR and CDR2 FQNEAQ (reference sequence). Trimming shortened V by 3 bases and J by 4 bases, and 10 bases separated the two germline ends. There are 13 residues in the CDR3. CDR3 in DNA: TGTGCCAGCAGCTTGAGCAGGGATTACGAGCAGTACTTC. This gives the protein CASSLSRDYEQYF.

The chain carries TRBV28 and TRBJ2-1; 9 bases match TRBD2. Germline values: CDR1 MDHEN, CDR2 SYDVKM. The trim removed 2 bases at V and 6 bases at J, leaving 5 bases unmatched. CDR3 length: 15 amino acids. DNA of the CDR3: TGTGCCAGCAGTTTAGTGGCGGGGGGGAGCAATGAGCAGTTCTTC. It is translated as CASSLVAGGSNEQFF.

Ten or more counts support this clonotype. The chain couples TRBV7-2 to TRBJ2-7; weak D call: TRBD2 (6 bases). This CDR3 has 14 residues. V dropped 5 bases and J dropped 3 bases, with 14 bases sitting between them. Germline loops: CDR1 SGHTA, CDR2 FQGNSA. The CDR3 nucleotides read TGTGCCAGCAGCCCATGGGGAGGTAACTACGAGCAGTACTTC. Translating gives CASSPWGGNYEQYF.

This clonotype was observed a few times. CDR3: CASGSWLTQETQYF. The CDR3 coding sequence is TGTGCCAGCGGCTCCTGGTTAACACAAGAGACCCAGTACTTC. The chain couples TRBV6-5 to TRBJ2-5; D unresolved. V lost 8 bases and J lost 2, with 15 bases in between. Germline lookup yields CDR1 MNHEY and CDR2 SVGAGI. This CDR3 contains 14 residues.

This clonotype appeared a few times. The rearrangement links TRBV7-2 to TRBJ2-3; 10 nucleotides agree with TRBD2. CDR1 is SGHTA and CDR2 is FQGNSA in the germline V gene. J lost 2 bases, V lost 6 bases, and 20 bases had no gene match. CDR3 length: 20 amino acids. DNA of the CDR3: TGTGCCAGCAGTATCCCTAGCGGGGGCTCCTTTTCCTTCCTCACAGATACGCAGTATTTT. Its protein is CASSIPSGGSFSFLTDTQYF. The whole variable domain, filled in from reference TRBV7-2 and TRBJ2-3, reads GAGVSQSPSNKVTEKGKDVELRCDPISGHTALYWYRQSLGQGLEFLIYFQGNSAPDKSGLPSDRFSAERTGGSVSTLTIQRTQQEDSAVYLCASSIPSGGSFSFLTDTQYFGPGTRLTVL.

Only a few counts were recorded for this clonotype. This chain uses TRBV6-1 with TRBJ2-1, with D possibly being TRBD1 (6 bases). CDR1 and CDR2 (germline): MNHNS, SASEGT. V dropped 4 bases and J dropped 8 bases, with 12 bases sitting between them. The CDR3 has 13 residues. The CDR3 coding sequence is TGTGCCAGCAGTGGCCCAGGGGATGATGAGCAGTTCTTC. Amino acids: CASSGPGDDEQFF.

The chain recombines TRBV10-3 with TRBJ1-2; the D gene is possibly TRBD1 (5 bases). Trimming stripped 0 bases from V and 8 bases from J, with 16 bases between. The CDR3 is made up of 15 amino acids. Germline V gene sequence: CDR1 ENHRY, CDR2 SYGVKD. CDR3 sequence: CAISESTGDPRGYTF. CDR3 bases: TGTGCCATCAGTGAGTCGACCGGGGACCCAAGGGGCTACACCTTC.

The CDR3 sequence: CASSLQGVNEQFF. The DNA for the CDR3 is TGTGCCAGCAGTTTGCAGGGGGTAAATGAGCAGTTCTTC. V gene TRBV27 combines with J gene TRBJ2-1; the match to TRBD1 covers 7 bases. Trimming removed 3 bases from V and 7 bases from J; junction bases left unmatched: 3. This CDR3 region has 13 residues. Germline V gives CDR1 MNHEY, CDR2 SMNVEV (reference sequence).

V usage is TRBV29-1 and J usage is TRBJ2-1, with 9 bases that match TRBD1. Unmatched junction bases numbered 12, after V lost 8 bases and J lost 7 bases. The CDR3 contains 14 residues. Germline lookup yields CDR1 SQVTM and CDR2 ANQGSEA. The CDR3 sequence: CSPYGGDRANEQFF. CDR3 DNA: TGCAGCCCGTACGGCGGGGACAGGGCTAATGAGCAGTTCTTC.

This clonotype was detected many times. The genes are TRBV12-3 or TRBV12-4 and TRBJ1-2; the match to TRBD1 covers 7 bases. V gave up 1 base and J gave up 8 bases; unmatched junction bases: 10. The CDR3 extends over 15 amino acids. CDR3 sequence (DNA): TGTGCCAGCAGTTTAGACAGGGGAATCTTTCGGGGCTACACCTTC. It translates to CASSLDRGIFRGYTF.

V and J are TRBV13 and TRBJ2-1; no clear D gene. Trimming cost V 4 bases and J 9 bases, with 7 bases left between them. Germline V CDR1 and CDR2: PRHDT, FYEKMQ (reference sequence). This CDR3 has 11 residues. The CDR3 coding sequence is TGTGCCAGCAGCTGGGTTGCTGAGCAGTTCTTC. Its protein product is CASSWVAEQFF.

V is TRBV7-7 and J is TRBJ2-1, with 10 nucleotides matching TRBD2. This CDR3 comprises 15 residues. The V segment lost 5 bases and the J segment 7 bases; nucleotides outside the gene matches: 8. Looked up from germline, CDR1 is SSHAT and CDR2 is FNYEAQ (reference sequence). The CDR3 reads CASSPQRGGFNEQFF. CDR3 nucleotide sequence: TGTGCCAGCAGCCCACAGCGGGGGGGCTTTAATGAGCAGTTCTTC.

The J gene is TRBJ2-5, the V gene TRBV7-3, with D perhaps assigned TRBD1 or TRBD2 (6 bases each). The CDR3 is made up of 16 amino acids. CDR1 SGHTA and CDR2 FQGTGA come from the germline V gene. Trimming took 2 bases from V and 6 from J, leaving 19 bases between them. CDR3 in amino acids: CASSLDSGGAGKTQYF. CDR3 nucleotides: TGTGCCAGCAGCTTAGATTCCGGGGGCGCCGGAAAGACCCAGTACTTC.

This clonotype was seen just once. One end of the junction is discordant with germline, which a read error may explain. V gene TRBV4-1 combines with J gene TRBJ2-7, with D unclear. The CDR3 sequence is 13 residues long. In germline, CDR1 is MGHRA, CDR2 YSYEKL. As DNA, the CDR3 is TGTGCCAGCAGCCAAGCTCAAGCCTACGAGCAGTACTTC. Protein: CASSQAQAYEQYF.

This clonotype was picked up a small number of times. This chain joins TRBV27 and TRBJ2-5; 9 nucleotides align to TRBD2. CDR3 length: 15 residues. With V trimmed by 1 base and J by 5 bases, 5 bases remained unmatched. Germline CDR1 is MNHEY and CDR2 is SMNVEV (reference sequence). The DNA of the CDR3 is TGTGCCAGCAGTTTATTAGCGGGGGCCCACGAGACCCAGTACTTC. Encoded protein: CASSLLAGAHETQYF.

The sample holds a few counts of this clonotype. The chain carries TRBV5-5 and TRBJ1-1; the D is unclear. The germline V gene has CDR1 SGHKS and CDR2 YYEKEE (reference sequence). The CDR3 contains 13 residues. Trimming shortened V by 1 base and J by 5 bases, and 9 bases separated the two germline ends. The CDR3 here is CASSLWLGTEAFF. As DNA, the CDR3 is TGTGCCAGCAGCTTGTGGCTGGGGACTGAAGCTTTCTTT.

This clonotype came up a few times. The J gene is TRBJ2-2, the V gene TRBV19; D is perhaps TRBD1 or TRBD2 (6 bases each). The CDR3 sequence is 15 residues long. Trimming left V 5 bases short and J 6 bases short, with 16 bases between. The germline V gene has CDR1 LNHDA and CDR2 SQIVND (reference sequence). CDR3 sequence reads: CASSVGGPYAGELFF. The CDR3 coding sequence is TGTGCCAGTAGTGTCGGGGGCCCCTATGCCGGGGAGCTGTTTTTT.

The chain has TRBV29-1 and TRBJ1-4; the match to TRBD1 covers 10 bases. This CDR3 contains 16 residues. With 0 bases clipped from V and 7 bases from J, the junction kept 8 bases outside the gene matches. Germline V gene lookup returns CDR1 SQVTM and CDR2 ANQGSEA. The CDR3 is CSVEDLGTGVSEKLFF. For the CDR3, the DNA is TGCAGCGTTGAAGATCTAGGGACAGGGGTTAGTGAAAAACTGTTTTTT.

The chain joins TRBV20-1 to TRBJ2-1; D gene unclear. Germline CDR1 reads DFQATT; CDR2 reads SNEGSKA (reference sequence). Trimming pared 0 bases from V and 8 bases from J, leaving 17 bases between. The CDR3 runs 15 residues. As DNA, the CDR3 is TGCAGTGCTAGAGATAGGCAGTCGCCGTGGGATGAGCAGTTCTTC. The encoded protein is CSARDRQSPWDEQFF.

This clonotype was observed a handful of times. In nucleotides, the CDR3 is TGTGCCAGCAGCGGCGGGACCGTAGTTAAGGATGGCTACACCTTC. It yields the protein CASSGGTVVKDGYTF. The gene calls are TRBV13 and TRBJ1-2, with a tentative D call TRBD1 (5 bases). The CDR3 loop spans 15 amino acids. CDR1 is PRHDT, CDR2 FYEKMQ, per germline (reference sequence). V lost 5 bases and J 6 bases, leaving 19 bases between the germline ends.

The CDR3 loop is CASRSGRQVSGNTIYF. The CDR3 coding sequence is TGTGCCAGCAGGTCAGGTCGGCAGGTCTCTGGAAACACCATATATTTT. The genes are TRBV2 and TRBJ1-3, with unresolved D. The germline gives CDR1 SNHLY, CDR2 FYNNEI. V was trimmed by 6 bases and J by 0 bases, leaving 15 bases between them. The CDR3 spans 16 residues.